The present T cell receptor beta chain was sequenced within a study of CD8 T cells in Susac syndrome. In regard to this clonotype: Its specificity is not known.

The CDR3 is 16 residues long. J lost 2 bases, V lost 3 bases, and 8 bases had no gene match. Germline V lookup: CDR1 DFQATT, CDR2 SNEGSKA (reference sequence). Study-level points and caveats: Individuals included in the TCR sequencing and HLA analysis were acknowledged by the study to be relatively few in number.

RNA totalling roughly 0.5 to 1 ug underwent reverse transcription with random hexamers. TCRdb passed the immunoSEQ multiplex PCR reads through MiXCR, listing each CDR3 protein once. The table includes around 200,000 distinct CDR3 sequences, 85% to 95% detected once. Material for sequencing was CD8+ T cells from PBMCs. This chain connects TRBV20-1 to TRBJ2-3; 10 bases align to TRBD2. This TCR was sampled from a human donor with Susac syndrome. The CDR3 DNA is TGCAGTGCTAGGGGCCTAGCGGGAGATTCCACAGATACGCAGTATTTT. The encoded protein is CSARGLAGDSTDTQYF.